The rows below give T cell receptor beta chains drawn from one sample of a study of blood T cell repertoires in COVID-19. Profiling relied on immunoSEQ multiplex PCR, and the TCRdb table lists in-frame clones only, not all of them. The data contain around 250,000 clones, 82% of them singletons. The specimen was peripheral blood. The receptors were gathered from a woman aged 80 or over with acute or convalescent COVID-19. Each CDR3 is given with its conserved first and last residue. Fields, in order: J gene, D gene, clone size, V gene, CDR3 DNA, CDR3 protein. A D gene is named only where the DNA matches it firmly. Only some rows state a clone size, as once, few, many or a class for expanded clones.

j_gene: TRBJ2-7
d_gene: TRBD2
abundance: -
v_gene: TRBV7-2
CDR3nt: TGTGCCAGCAGCTTAGGTTATGGCGGGGGGGTATCCTACGAGCAGTACTTC
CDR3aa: CASSLGYGGGVSYEQYF

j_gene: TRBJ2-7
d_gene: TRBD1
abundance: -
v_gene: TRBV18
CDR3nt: TGTGCCAGCTCACCGGTAGAGGGGGCTCAGGAGCAGTACTTC
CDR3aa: CASSPVEGAQEQYF

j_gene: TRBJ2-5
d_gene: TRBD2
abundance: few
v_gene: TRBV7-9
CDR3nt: TGTGCCAGCAGCACCCGAGCGGGAGGCCACCAAGAGACCCAGTACTTC
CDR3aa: CASSTRAGGHQETQYF

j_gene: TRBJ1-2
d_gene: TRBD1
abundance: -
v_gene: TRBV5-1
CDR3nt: TGCGCCAGCAGCTTCTTAGGACAGGGCTATGGCTACACCTTC
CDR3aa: CASSFLGQGYGYTF

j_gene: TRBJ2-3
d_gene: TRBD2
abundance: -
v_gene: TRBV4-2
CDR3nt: TGTGCCAGCAGCCAAGAACTAGCGGGGACTACAGATACGCAGTATTTT
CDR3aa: CASSQELAGTTDTQYF

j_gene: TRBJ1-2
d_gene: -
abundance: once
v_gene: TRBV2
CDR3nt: TGTGCCAGCAGGGCCAATGGTGGCTACACCTTC
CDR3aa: CASRANGGYTF

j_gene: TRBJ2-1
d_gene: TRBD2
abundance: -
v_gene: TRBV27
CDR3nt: TGTGCCAGCAAGACTAGCGGGAGCGATGAGCAGTTCTTC
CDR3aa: CASKTSGSDEQFF

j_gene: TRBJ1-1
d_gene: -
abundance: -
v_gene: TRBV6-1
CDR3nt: TGTGCCAGCAGTGAAGCAAGGGGCCTCACTGAAGCTTTCTTT
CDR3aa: CASSEARGLTEAFF

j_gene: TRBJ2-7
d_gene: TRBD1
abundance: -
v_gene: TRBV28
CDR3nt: TGTGCCAGCAGTGTCCCGGGACAGGGGGCTTACGAGCAGTACTTC
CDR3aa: CASSVPGQGAYEQYF

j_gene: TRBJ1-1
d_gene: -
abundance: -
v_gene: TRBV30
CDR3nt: TGTGCCTGGAGTGTACAACGAAGTAATGAAGCTTTCTTT
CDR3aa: CAWSVQRSNEAFF

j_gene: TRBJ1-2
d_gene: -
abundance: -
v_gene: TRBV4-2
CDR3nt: TGTGCCAGCAGCCAAGATGGGGGCGGGGGTCTGTGGCACACCTTC
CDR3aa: CASSQDGGGGLWHTF

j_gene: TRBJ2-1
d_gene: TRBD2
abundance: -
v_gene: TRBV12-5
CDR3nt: TGTGCTAGTGGGCCCCCCGGGACTAGCGGCCAATACAATGAGCAGTTCTTC
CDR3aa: CASGPPGTSGQYNEQFF

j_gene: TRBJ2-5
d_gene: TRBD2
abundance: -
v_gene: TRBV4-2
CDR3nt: TGTGCCAGCAGCCGACTAGCGGGGGGGACCACTAAAGAGACCCAGTACTTC
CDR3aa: CASSRLAGGTTKETQYF

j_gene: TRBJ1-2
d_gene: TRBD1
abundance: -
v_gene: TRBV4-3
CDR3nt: TGCGCCAGCAGCCAAGATCAAGTAACAGGGGAATATGGCTACACCTTC
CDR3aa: CASSQDQVTGEYGYTF

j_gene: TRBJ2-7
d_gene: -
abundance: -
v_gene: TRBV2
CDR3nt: TGTGCCAGCAGTGAAACAGGAACCTACGAGCAGTACTTC
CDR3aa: CASSETGTYEQYF

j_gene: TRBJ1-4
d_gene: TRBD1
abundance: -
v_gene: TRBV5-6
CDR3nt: TGTGCCAGCAGCCCGTCACAGGGGGCGAGAGAAAAACTGTTTTTT
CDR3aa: CASSPSQGAREKLFF

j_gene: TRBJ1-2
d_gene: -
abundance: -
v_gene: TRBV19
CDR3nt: TGTGCCAGTAGTATCACACAGGGCCAAGTCTCCACCAACACCTTC
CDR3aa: CASSITQGQVSTNTF

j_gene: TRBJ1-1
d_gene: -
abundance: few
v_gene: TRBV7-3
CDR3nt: TGTGCCAGCAGCCCGGACGGCCGAGGGACTTTCTTT
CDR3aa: CASSPDGRGTFF

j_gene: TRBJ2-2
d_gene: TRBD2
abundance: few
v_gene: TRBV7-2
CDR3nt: TGTGCCAGCAGCTTAAGCGGGGGGACGGGGATCGGGGAGCTGTTTTTT
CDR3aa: CASSLSGGTGIGELFF

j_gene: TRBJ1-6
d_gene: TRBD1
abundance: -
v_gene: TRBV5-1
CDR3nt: TGCGCCAGCGGCCTCGGACAGGGGCGGACTAATTCACCCCTCCACTTT
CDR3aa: CASGLGQGRTNSPLHF

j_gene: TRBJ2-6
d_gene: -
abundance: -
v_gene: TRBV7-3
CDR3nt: TGTGCCAGCAGCGTACAATCTGGGGCCAACGTCCTGACTTTC
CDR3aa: CASSVQSGANVLTF

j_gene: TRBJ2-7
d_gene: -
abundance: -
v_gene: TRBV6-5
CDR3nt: TGTGCCAGCAGAAGCATATCCAGGGTACCGTTCGAGCAGTACTTC
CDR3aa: CASRSISRVPFEQYF

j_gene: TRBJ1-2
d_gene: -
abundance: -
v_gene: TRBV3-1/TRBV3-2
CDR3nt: TGTGCCAGCAGCCAATTCCGGTACGGTAACTATGGCTACACCTTC
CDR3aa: CASSQFRYGNYGYTF

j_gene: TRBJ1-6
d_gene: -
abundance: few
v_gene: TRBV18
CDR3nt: TGTGCCAGCTCACTACAGGGTGAGAGCTCCTATAATTCACCCCTCCACTTT
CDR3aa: CASSLQGESSYNSPLHF

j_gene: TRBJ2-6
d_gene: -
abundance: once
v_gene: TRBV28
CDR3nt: TGTGCCAGCAGTTTTAAGGGGCTGCCTGGGGCCAACGTCCTGACTTTC
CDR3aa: CASSFKGLPGANVLTF

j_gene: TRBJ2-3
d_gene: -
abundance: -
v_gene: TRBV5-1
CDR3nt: TGCGCCAGCCTAGACTTTCACACAGATACGCAGTATTTT
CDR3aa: CASLDFHTDTQYF

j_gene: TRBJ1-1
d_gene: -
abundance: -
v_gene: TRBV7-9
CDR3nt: TGTGCCAGCAGCTTAGGACGGGCCCAGGGGAAAAAATGGAACACTGAAGCTTTCTTT
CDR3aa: CASSLGRAQGKKWNTEAFF

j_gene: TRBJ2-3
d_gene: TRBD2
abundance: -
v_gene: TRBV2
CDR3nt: TGTGCCAGCAGTGTTAGCGGGGCAAACACAGATACGCAGTATTTT
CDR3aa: CASSVSGANTDTQYF

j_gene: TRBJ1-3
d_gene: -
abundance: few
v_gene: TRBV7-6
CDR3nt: TGTGCCAGCAGCGCCACCAGGGGTTTCTCTGGAAACACCATATATTTT
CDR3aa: CASSATRGFSGNTIYF

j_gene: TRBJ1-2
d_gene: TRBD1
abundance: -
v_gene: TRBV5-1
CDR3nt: TGCGCCAGCAGCCCCTTGGACAGGTCTTACGGCTACACCTTC
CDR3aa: CASSPLDRSYGYTF

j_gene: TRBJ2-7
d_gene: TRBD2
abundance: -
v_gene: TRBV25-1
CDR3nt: TGTGCCAGCAGTGAACTAGCGGGATTGTACGAGCAGTACTTC
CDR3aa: CASSELAGLYEQYF

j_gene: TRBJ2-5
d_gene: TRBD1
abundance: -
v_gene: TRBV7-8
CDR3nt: TGTGCCAGCAGCAAATCCGGGACAGGGGCGCAAGAGACCCAGTACTTC
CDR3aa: CASSKSGTGAQETQYF

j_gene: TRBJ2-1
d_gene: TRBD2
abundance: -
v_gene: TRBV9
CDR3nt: TGTGCCAGCAGCGTAGCCCGAGGACTAGCGGGGGGCCGTGAGCAGTTCTTC
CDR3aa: CASSVARGLAGGREQFF

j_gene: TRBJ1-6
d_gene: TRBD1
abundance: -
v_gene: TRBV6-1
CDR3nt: TGTGCCAGCAGTGACCCCGGGACAGGGACTCCCCTCCACTTT
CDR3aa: CASSDPGTGTPLHF

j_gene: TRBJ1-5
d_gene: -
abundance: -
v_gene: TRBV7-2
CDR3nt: TGTGCCAGCAGCTTAGAACGCGGTCAGCCCCAGCATTTT
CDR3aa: CASSLERGQPQHF

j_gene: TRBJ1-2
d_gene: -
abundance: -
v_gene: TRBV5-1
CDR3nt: TGCGCCAGCAGCTATGAACCGACAATGCGCTACACCTTC
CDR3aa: CASSYEPTMRYTF

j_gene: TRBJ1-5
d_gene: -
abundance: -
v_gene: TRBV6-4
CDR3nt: TGTGCCAGCAGTGACTGGGGCCCGGGCAATCAGCCCCAGCATTTT
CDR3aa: CASSDWGPGNQPQHF

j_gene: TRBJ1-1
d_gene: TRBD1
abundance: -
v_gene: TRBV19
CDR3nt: TGTGCCAGTAGTACCCGGCGTGGGACAGGGGAGAACACTGAAGCTTTCTTT
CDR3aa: CASSTRRGTGENTEAFF

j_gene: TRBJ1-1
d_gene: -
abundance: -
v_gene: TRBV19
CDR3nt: TGTGCCAGTAGTATCGGTGGGCCCACTGAAGCTTTCTTT
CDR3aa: CASSIGGPTEAFF

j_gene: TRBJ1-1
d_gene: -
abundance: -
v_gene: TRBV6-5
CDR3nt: TGTGCCAGCAGTTACGGGGCCCGGACGGTGAACACTGAAGCTTTCTTT
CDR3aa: CASSYGARTVNTEAFF

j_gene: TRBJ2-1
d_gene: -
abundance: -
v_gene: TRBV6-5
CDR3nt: TGTGCCAGCAGTTACGGTACAGGGAACGACAATGAGCAGTTCTTC
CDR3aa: CASSYGTGNDNEQFF